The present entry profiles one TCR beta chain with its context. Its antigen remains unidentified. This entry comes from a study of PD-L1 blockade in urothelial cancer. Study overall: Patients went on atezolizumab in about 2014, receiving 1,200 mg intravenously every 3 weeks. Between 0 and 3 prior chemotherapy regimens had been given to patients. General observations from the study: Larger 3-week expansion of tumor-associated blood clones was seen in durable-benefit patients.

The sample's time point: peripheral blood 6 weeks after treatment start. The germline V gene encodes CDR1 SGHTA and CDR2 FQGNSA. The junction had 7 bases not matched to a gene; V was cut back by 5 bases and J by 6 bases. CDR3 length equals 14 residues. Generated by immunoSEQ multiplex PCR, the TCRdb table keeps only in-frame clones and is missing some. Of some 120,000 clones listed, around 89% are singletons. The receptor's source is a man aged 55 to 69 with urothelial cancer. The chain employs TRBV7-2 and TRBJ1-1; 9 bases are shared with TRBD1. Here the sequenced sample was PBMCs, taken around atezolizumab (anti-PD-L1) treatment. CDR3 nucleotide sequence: TGTGCCAGCAGCCGGGACAGGGAATGGGCTGAAGCTTTCTTT. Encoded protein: CASSRDREWAEAFF.